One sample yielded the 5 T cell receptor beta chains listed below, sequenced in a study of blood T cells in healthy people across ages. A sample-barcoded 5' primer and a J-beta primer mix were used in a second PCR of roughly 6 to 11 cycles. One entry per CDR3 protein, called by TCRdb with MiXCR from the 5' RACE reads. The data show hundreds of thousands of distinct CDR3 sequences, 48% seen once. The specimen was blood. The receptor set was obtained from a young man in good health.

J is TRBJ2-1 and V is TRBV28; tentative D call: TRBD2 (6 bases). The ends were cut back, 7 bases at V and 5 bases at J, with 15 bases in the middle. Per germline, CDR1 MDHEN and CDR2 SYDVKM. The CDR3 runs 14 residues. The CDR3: CASNPGGLNNEQFF. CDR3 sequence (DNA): TGTGCCAGCAACCCTGGAGGGTTGAACAATGAGCAGTTCTTC.

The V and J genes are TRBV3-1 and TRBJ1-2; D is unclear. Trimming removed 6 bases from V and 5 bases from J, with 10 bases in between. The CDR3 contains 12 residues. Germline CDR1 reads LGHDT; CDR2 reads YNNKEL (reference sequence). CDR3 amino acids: CASSTAGYGYTF. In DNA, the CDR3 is TGTGCCAGCAGTACAGCTGGATATGGCTACACCTTC.

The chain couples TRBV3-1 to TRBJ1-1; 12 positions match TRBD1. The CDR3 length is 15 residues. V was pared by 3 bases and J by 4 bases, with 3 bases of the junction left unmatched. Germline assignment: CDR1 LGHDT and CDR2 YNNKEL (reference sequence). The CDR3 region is CASSHRDRGPTEAFF. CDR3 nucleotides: TGTGCCAGCAGCCATAGGGACAGGGGGCCCACTGAAGCTTTCTTT.

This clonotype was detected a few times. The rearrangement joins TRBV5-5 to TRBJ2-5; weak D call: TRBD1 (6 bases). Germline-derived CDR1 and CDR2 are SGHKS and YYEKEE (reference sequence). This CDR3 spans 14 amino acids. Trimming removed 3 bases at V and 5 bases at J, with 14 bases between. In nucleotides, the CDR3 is TGTGCCAGCAGCTCCGGGACACCCATTGAGACCCAGTACTTC. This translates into CASSSGTPIETQYF. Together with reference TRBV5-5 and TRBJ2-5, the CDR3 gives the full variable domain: DAGVTQSPTHLIKTRGQQVTLRCSPISGHKSVSWYQQVLGQGPQFIFQYYEKEERGRGNFPDRFSARQFPNYSSELNVNALLLGDSALYLCASSSGTPIETQYFGPGTRLLVL.

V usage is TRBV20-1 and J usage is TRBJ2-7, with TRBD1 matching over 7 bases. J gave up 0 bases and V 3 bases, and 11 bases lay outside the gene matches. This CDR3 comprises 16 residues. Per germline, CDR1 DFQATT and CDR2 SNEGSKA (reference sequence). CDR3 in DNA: TGCAGTGCTAGTATAATGGGACAGAGATTCTCCTACGAGCAGTACTTC. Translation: CSASIMGQRFSYEQYF.